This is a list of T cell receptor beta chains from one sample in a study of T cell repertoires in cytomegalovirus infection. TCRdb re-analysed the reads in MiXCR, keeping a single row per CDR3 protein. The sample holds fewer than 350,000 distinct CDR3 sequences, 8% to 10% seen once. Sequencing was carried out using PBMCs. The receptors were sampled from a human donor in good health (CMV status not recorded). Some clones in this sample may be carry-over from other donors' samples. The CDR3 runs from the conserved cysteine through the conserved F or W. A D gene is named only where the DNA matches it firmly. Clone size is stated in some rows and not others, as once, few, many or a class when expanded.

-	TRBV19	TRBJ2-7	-	TGTGCCAGTAGCTTTCAGGGGCAGGGGAACTCCTACGAGCAGTACTTC	CASSFQGQGNSYEQYF
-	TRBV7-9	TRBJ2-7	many	TGTGCCAGCAGCCCGTCGCCTCCCGGCTACGAGCAGTACTTC	CASSPSPPGYEQYF
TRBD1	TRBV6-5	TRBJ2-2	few	TGTGCCAGCAGTCAGACAGGGGTAACGGAGCTGTTTTTT	CASSQTGVTELFF
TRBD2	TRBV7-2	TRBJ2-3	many	TGTGCCAGCAGTCTAAAATCCTCTCGCGGGGGTGGAGATACGCAGTATTTT	CASSLKSSRGGGDTQYF
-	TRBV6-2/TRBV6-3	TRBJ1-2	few	TGTGCCAGCAGATTGAACTATGGCTACACCTTC	CASRLNYGYTF
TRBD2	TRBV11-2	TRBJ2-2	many	TGTGCCAGCAGCTTGATGTCGTTGACTAGCGGAGTAGGGGAGCTGTTTTTT	CASSLMSLTSGVGELFF
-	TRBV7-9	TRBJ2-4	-	TGTGCCAGCAGCTTAAAGGGGGAGCTAGGAAACATTCAGTACTTC	CASSLKGELGNIQYF
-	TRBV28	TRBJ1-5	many	TGTGCCAGCACCGGGGGAAGCCAGCCCCAGCATTTT	CASTGGSQPQHF
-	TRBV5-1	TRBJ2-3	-	TGCGCCAGCAGCGTGGCGGAATCGCAGTATTTT	CASSVAESQYF
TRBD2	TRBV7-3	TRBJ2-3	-	TGTGCCAGCAGCTATAGCGGGAGGGGCACAGATACGCAGTATTTT	CASSYSGRGTDTQYF
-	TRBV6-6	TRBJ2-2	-	TGTGCCAGCAAGACCACGGGGGCCGGGGAGCTGTTTTTT	CASKTTGAGELFF
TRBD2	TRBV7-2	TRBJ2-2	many	TGTGCCAGCAGCTTATTAGCGGGAGTACGGGGGGAGCTGTTTTTT	CASSLLAGVRGELFF
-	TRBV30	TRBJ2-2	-	TGTGCCTGGAGTGGAACCGGGGAGCTGTTTTTT	CAWSGTGELFF
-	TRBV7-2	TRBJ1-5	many	TGTGCCAGCAGTTGGGCCCCGGCGCTTGATCAGCCCCAGCATTTT	CASSWAPALDQPQHF
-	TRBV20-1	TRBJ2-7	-	TGCAGTGCTAGGGACCCCAGGGGTTCGCTCGAGCAGTACTTC	CSARDPRGSLEQYF
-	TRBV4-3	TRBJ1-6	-	TGCGCCAGCAGCCAACGGACAGCTAATTCACCCCTCCACTTT	CASSQRTANSPLHF
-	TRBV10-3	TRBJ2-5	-	TGTGCCATCAGTGACAAGGAGACCCAGTACTTC	CAISDKETQYF
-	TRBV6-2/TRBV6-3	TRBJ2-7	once	TGTGCCAGCAGAAACCGGGACGCTCGAGCCTACGAGCAGTACTTC	CASRNRDARAYEQYF
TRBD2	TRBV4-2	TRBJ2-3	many	TGTGCCAGCAGCCAAGTTGGTAGGGGACTAGCGGGGGGGCCGGGTACGCAGTATTTT	CASSQVGRGLAGGPGTQYF
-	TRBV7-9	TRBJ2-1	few	TGTGCCAGCAGCCCTAGTTGGGGGACCTACAATGAGCAGTTCTTC	CASSPSWGTYNEQFF
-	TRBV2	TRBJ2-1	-	TGTGCCAGCAGTGAACCCTATAGGTCCGCCGCCGGAGATGAGCAGTTCTTC	CASSEPYRSAAGDEQFF
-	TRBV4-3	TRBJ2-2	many	TGCGCCAGCAGCCGGAACCCCATGGGGGAGCTGTTTTTT	CASSRNPMGELFF
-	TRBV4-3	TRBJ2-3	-	TGCGCCAGCAGCCAAAAACCCCGGGGCCTACCAGATACGCAGTATTTT	CASSQKPRGLPDTQYF
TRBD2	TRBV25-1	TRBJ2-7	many	TGTGCCAGCAGTGAAGCGGGGGGAGGTCGCGAGCAGTACTTC	CASSEAGGGREQYF
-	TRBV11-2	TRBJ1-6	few	TGTGCCAGCAGCTTTGCCTCGCGATGGGGGATAAATCATAATTCACCCCTCCACTTT	CASSFASRWGINHNSPLHF
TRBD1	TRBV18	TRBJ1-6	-	TGTGCCAGCTCACAGGACAGGAATAATTCACCCCTCCACTTT	CASSQDRNNSPLHF
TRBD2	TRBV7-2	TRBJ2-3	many	TGTGCCAGCGATTGGCGGGGGGGCGGTACAGATACGCAGTATTTT	CASDWRGGGTDTQYF
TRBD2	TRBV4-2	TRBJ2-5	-	TGTGCCAGCAGCCAAACCTTCTCGGGACTAGCGGGCCACCAAGAGACCCAGTACTTC	CASSQTFSGLAGHQETQYF
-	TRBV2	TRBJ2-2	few	TGTGCCAGCACTCCCGGGATCCTCACCGGGGAGCTGTTTTTT	CASTPGILTGELFF
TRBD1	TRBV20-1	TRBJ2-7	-	TGCAGTGCTGCTGACAGGGTGAATTGGAACGAGCAGTACTTC	CSAADRVNWNEQYF